The next 11 T cell receptor beta chains were all read from a single sample in a study of human T cells and chemical hapten exposure. A single record per CDR3 protein comes from TCRdb applying MiXCR to the RACE reads. This sample has some 45,000 distinct CDR3 sequences; approximately 13% occur once, and the top ten carry about 5.7%. Specified time point: pre-sensitization, week 0. The treatment is: therapeutic diphenylcyclopropenone sensitization with weekly scalp DPC. Material: whole blood, obtained in connection with sensitization to the hapten diphenylcyclopropenone (DPC). Receptors were obtained from a woman under 40 with alopecia areata. Some clones in this sample may be carry-over from other donors' samples.

The chain has TRBV9 and TRBJ2-4; TRBD2 might be the D (5 bases). Germline CDR1 and CDR2: SGDLS and YYNGEE. The CDR3 spans 14 residues. With 5 bases removed from V and 0 bases from J, the gap between germline ends came to 9 bases. As DNA, the CDR3 is TGTGCCAGCAGTAAAGGACTAGCCAAAAACATTCAGTACTTC. Translating it yields CASSKGLAKNIQYF.

This clonotype was recorded many times. The chain recombines TRBV28 with TRBJ1-5; 8 bases are shared with TRBD1. Germline V gene data show CDR1 as MDHEN and CDR2 as SYDVKM. Trimming removed 6 bases from V and 6 bases from J; junction bases left unmatched: 10. This CDR3 has 15 residues. The CDR3 is CASSFGRGRGQPQHF. The DNA for the CDR3 is TGTGCCAGCAGCTTTGGCAGGGGGCGCGGTCAGCCCCAGCATTTT.

This clonotype appeared many times. This chain connects TRBV10-3 to TRBJ2-1; D unclear. CDR3 size: 14 residues. Germline lookup yields CDR1 ENHRY and CDR2 SYGVKD. Trimming shortened V by 2 bases and J by 3 bases, and 8 bases separated the two germline ends. The CDR3 here is CAISEAIGYNEQFF. In DNA, the CDR3 is TGTGCCATCAGTGAGGCCATAGGCTACAATGAGCAGTTCTTC.

This clonotype was seen a few times. The V and J genes are TRBV7-6 and TRBJ2-1, with D possibly called TRBD1 or TRBD2 (5 bases each). This CDR3 is 12 amino acids long. Trimming took 5 bases from V and 9 from J, leaving 11 bases between them. The V gene's germline CDR1 is SGHVS and CDR2 FNYEAQ. This chain's CDR3 is CASSGSGGEQFF. CDR3 sequence (DNA): TGTGCCAGCAGCGGGAGTGGGGGTGAGCAGTTCTTC.

The chain joins TRBV28 to TRBJ1-5; D is perhaps TRBD1 (5 bases). There are 15 residues in the CDR3. V gave up 6 bases and J gave up 2 bases, with 14 bases separating them. Germline V gene lookup returns CDR1 MDHEN and CDR2 SYDVKM. CDR3 coding DNA: TGTGCCAGCAGGGCTAGGGGTGTGGGCAATCAGCCCCAGCATTTT. It is translated as CASRARGVGNQPQHF.

This clonotype has only a few counts. V usage is TRBV4-3 and J usage is TRBJ2-4, with 10 bases fitting TRBD1. The CDR3 covers 14 residues. CDR1 and CDR2 from the germline V gene are LGHNA and YSLEER. Germline trimming cut 6 bases from V and 8 bases from J; bases unmatched to any gene: 7. The CDR3 coding sequence is TGCGCCAGCAGTCATGGGACAGGGGATGACATTCAGTACTTC. Protein product: CASSHGTGDDIQYF.

This clonotype showed up just a few times. The genes are TRBV5-1 and TRBJ2-1; 12 nucleotides align to TRBD2. Trimming removed 4 bases from V and 10 bases from J; junction bases left unmatched: 9. This CDR3 spans 15 amino acids. Germline V gives CDR1 SGHRS, CDR2 YFSETQ. The CDR3 DNA sequence: TGCGCCAGCAGCCTTCTAGCGGGAGGGCTCTTGGAGCAGTTCTTC. Its protein product is CASSLLAGGLLEQFF.

This clonotype was seen ten or more times. The chain couples TRBV6-6 to TRBJ1-2; D ambiguous. This CDR3 is 14 amino acids long. V lost 7 bases and J 1 base, leaving 13 bases between the germline ends. Per the germline V gene, CDR1 is MNHNY and CDR2 is SVGAGI (reference sequence). CDR3 DNA: TGTGCCAGCACCTTGGCCCGGAATAACTATGGCTACACCTTC. This sequence encodes CASTLARNNYGYTF.

This clonotype was found a few times. V usage is TRBV19 and J usage is TRBJ2-3; TRBD1 is a possible D gene (5 bases). V was pared by 2 bases and J by 5 bases, with 11 bases between. This CDR3 spans 14 amino acids. Germline CDR1 LNHDA, CDR2 SQIVND (reference sequence). The CDR3 loop reads CASSIRGTRDTQYF. The CDR3 bases are TGTGCCAGTAGTATAAGGGGAACGAGAGATACGCAGTATTTT.

This clonotype was counted between two and nine times. The rearrangement uses TRBV20-1 and TRBJ1-2; D gene ambiguous. The CDR3 runs to 13 residues. CDR1 is DFQATT, CDR2 SNEGSKA, per germline (reference sequence). The germline V and J ends were trimmed by 6 bases and 2 bases, with 13 bases remaining between them. The CDR3 DNA is TGCAGTGCCCCAGTAGGGTGGAACTATGGCTACACCTTC. Its translation is CSAPVGWNYGYTF.

This clonotype has at least ten counts. The CDR3 nucleotides are TGCGCCAGCAGCCCGGCGACAGGGGGCTCCGAGCAGTACTTC. Protein sequence: CASSPATGGSEQYF. The chain combines TRBV5-1 with TRBJ2-7; 10 bases fit TRBD1. The CDR3 is made up of 14 amino acids. Germline CDR1 reads SGHRS; CDR2 reads YFSETQ. The V segment lost 4 bases and the J segment 6 bases; nucleotides outside the gene matches: 7.